This T cell receptor (beta chain) originates from a study of circulating and synovial CD4+ cells in juvenile arthritis. Study outcomes and limitations: Measured synovium overlap likely understates the true shared repertoire. Bulk blood CD4 repertoires were more diverse than these.

CDR1 and CDR2 from the germline V gene are GTSNPN and SVGIG (reference sequence). Trimming stripped 2 bases from V and 4 bases from J, with 11 bases between. The CDR3 loop spans 13 amino acids. Clones were read by immunoSEQ multiplex PCR, and TCRdb kept only the in-frame ones, dropping some. Of about 35,000 clones in the sample, about 95% were seen once. This clone is a singleton in its sample. The antigen remains undetermined. The source of this sequence is a human donor with juvenile idiopathic arthritis. The chain uses TRBV30 and TRBJ2-5; weak D call: TRBD2 (6 bases). What was sequenced was CD4+ T cells from blood. The CDR3, as DNA: TGTGCCTGGAGTAGTCTAGCGAGAGAGACCCAGTACTTC. It encodes CAWSSLARETQYF.